Each of the 3 T cell receptor beta chains below was sequenced from the same sample in a study of T cell changes during pregnancy in multiple sclerosis. TCRdb's table, derived via immunoSEQ multiplex PCR, lists solely in-frame clones and lacks some. The repertoire consists of 75,000 to 100,000 clones, with roughly 89% occurring once and the leading ten covering approximately 1.7%. Source: peripheral blood, taken after pregnancy. Every receptor here comes from a female donor in good health, enrolled as a control in a pregnancy study.

The rearrangement joins TRBV6-5 to TRBJ1-2; 11 bases agree with TRBD1. Trimming at V came to 3 bases and at J to 6 bases, leaving 6 bases not matched to a gene. This CDR3 has 15 amino acids. Germline assignment: CDR1 MNHEY and CDR2 SVGAGI. CDR3 loop: CASSYPGQGVNGYTF. The CDR3 DNA is TGTGCCAGCAGTTATCCGGGACAGGGGGTAAATGGCTACACCTTC.

V and J are TRBV27 and TRBJ1-2, with a possible D match to TRBD1 (6 bases). V lost 4 bases to trimming and J lost 4 bases, with 16 bases between them. Germline V lookup: CDR1 MNHEY, CDR2 SMNVEV (reference sequence). The length of the CDR3 is 15 residues. The CDR3 spells CASSSRGGPIYGYTF. The CDR3 nucleotides are TGTGCCAGCAGTTCCAGAGGGGGTCCGATCTATGGCTACACCTTC.

The chain uses TRBV4-1 and TRBJ1-4; tentatively, D is TRBD1 (6 bases). With 0 bases removed from V and 5 bases from J, the gap between germline ends came to 13 bases. This CDR3 has 16 amino acids. Germline-derived CDR1 and CDR2 are MGHRA and YSYEKL. CDR3 DNA sequence: TGCGCCAGCAGCCAAGATCGTGTCAGGGGAAATGAAAAACTGTTTTTT. Residues: CASSQDRVRGNEKLFF.